Shown below are 21 T cell receptor beta chains from a single sample sequenced in a study of radiation and T cells in renal cell carcinoma. Method: immunoSEQ multiplex PCR; TCRdb's copy keeps in-frame clones and lacks some. The sample carries around 15,000 clones, approximately 50% recorded once. This sample's treatment: treatment-naive control, cytoreductive nephrectomy. This specimen was tumor tissue, taken from a patient whose treatment was nephrectomy without radiotherapy. These receptors originate from a middle-aged man with renal cell carcinoma.

This clone showed up just a few times. Here the CDR3 reads CASSIMDGQGEKLFF. The CDR3 DNA sequence: TGTGCCAGTAGTATAATGGACGGGCAGGGGGAAAAACTGTTTTTT. The gene calls are TRBV19 and TRBJ1-4; a possible D gene is TRBD1 (6 bases). Germline loops: CDR1 LNHDA, CDR2 SQIVND (reference sequence). With 2 bases removed from V and 8 bases from J, the gap between germline ends came to 15 bases. The CDR3 length is 15 residues.

About this clone itself: With a much larger clone just one base away, this may be a read error. The chain uses TRBV2 and TRBJ1-5; 7 positions match TRBD1. This CDR3 has 14 amino acids. Germline CDR1 and CDR2: SNHLY and FYNNEI. V shed 6 bases, J shed 5 bases, and the junction held 7 bases outside the gene matches. DNA for the CDR3: TGTGCCAGCAGCGGGGGACAGATGCATCAGCCCCAGCATTTT. Its translation: CASSGGQMHQPQHF. The whole variable domain, filled in from reference TRBV2 and TRBJ1-5, reads EPEVTQTPSHQVTQMGQEVILRCVPISNHLYFYWYRQILGQKVEFLVSFYNNEISEKSEIFDDQFSVERPDGSNFTLKIRSTKLEDSAMYFCASSGGQMHQPQHFGDGTRLSIL.

V usage is TRBV14 and J usage is TRBJ2-3; 8 positions agree with TRBD2. Germline lookup yields CDR1 SGHDN and CDR2 FVKESK. V was clipped by 5 bases and J by 0 bases; unmatched bases: 10. This CDR3 has 17 residues. The CDR3 region is CASSDRAGAFSTDTQYF. The CDR3 region has the DNA TGTGCCAGCAGCGACCGAGCGGGAGCCTTTAGCACAGATACGCAGTATTTT.

This clone was observed a few times. The chain recombines TRBV6-1 with TRBJ1-4; 8 bases are a match to TRBD1. There are 15 residues in the CDR3. Germline V gene sequence: CDR1 MNHNS, CDR2 SASEGT. The junction had 7 bases not matched to a gene; V was cut back by 5 bases and J by 5 bases. DNA for the CDR3: TGTGCCAGCAGTACCCGGACAGGGACGAATGAAAAACTGTTTTTT. It encodes CASSTRTGTNEKLFF.

Regarding this clone: At the DNA level, this CDR3 is encoded by other sequences in the same sample as well. The CDR3 coding sequence is TGTGCCAGCTCACCAACTGCAAACACTGAAGCTTTCTTT. It encodes CASSPTANTEAFF. The chain couples TRBV18 to TRBJ1-1; D not resolved. V shed 2 bases and J shed 2 bases, with 6 bases lying between them. CDR1 is KGHSH and CDR2 is LQKENI in the germline V gene. CDR3 length: 13 residues.

V is TRBV5-5 and J is TRBJ1-4; 7 positions match TRBD1. CDR3 size: 16 residues. V dropped 1 base and J dropped 4; count of bases not matched to a gene: 7. Germline CDR1 reads SGHKS; CDR2 reads YYEKEE (reference sequence). CDR3: CASSLPGGAGNEKLFF. For the CDR3, the DNA is TGTGCCAGCAGCTTGCCAGGGGGAGCGGGTAATGAAAAACTGTTTTTT.

This chain connects TRBV12-5 to TRBJ2-7; the D call may be TRBD1 or TRBD2 (5 bases each). The germline CDR1 and CDR2 sequences are LGHNT and FRNRAP. The V end lost 7 bases, the J end lost 0 bases, and 10 bases lay between the germline ends. The CDR3 sequence is 13 residues long. CDR3 DNA: TGTGCTAGTGCCTGGGACCTCTCCTACGAGCAGTACTTC. It codes for CASAWDLSYEQYF.

The chain couples TRBV19 to TRBJ1-1; 9 bases are a match to TRBD1. The trim removed 5 bases at V and 6 bases at J, leaving 10 bases unmatched. This CDR3 spans 15 amino acids. In germline, CDR1 is LNHDA, CDR2 SQIVND (reference sequence). The DNA of the CDR3 is TGTGCCAGTAGTGATACAGGGGGCGCCCGAGCTGAAGCTTTCTTT. This gives the protein CASSDTGGARAEAFF.

This clone was found once. The chain links TRBV7-2 to TRBJ1-4; D is ambiguous. There are 14 residues in the CDR3. V was cut by 4 bases and J by 8 bases, with 14 bases left in between. CDR1 and CDR2 from the germline V gene are SGHTA and FQGNSA. The CDR3 coding sequence is TGTGCCAGCAGCTACAACTCGAGACACGAAAAACTGTTTTTT. Protein product: CASSYNSRHEKLFF.

The chain couples TRBV9 to TRBJ2-2, with 9 nucleotides matching TRBD1. The ends lost 4 bases at V and 0 bases at J; junction bases unmatched: 4. The V gene's germline CDR1 is SGDLS and CDR2 YYNGEE. This CDR3 has 16 amino acids. The chain's CDR3 is CASSSTGGSNTGELFF. CDR3 DNA sequence: TGTGCCAGCAGCTCAACAGGGGGCTCGAACACCGGGGAGCTGTTTTTT.

The chain is built from TRBV6-1 and TRBJ2-1, with D unclear. Germline V lookup: CDR1 MNHNS, CDR2 SASEGT. V lost 5 bases and J 10 bases, leaving 3 bases between the germline ends. The CDR3 has 9 residues. Here the CDR3 reads CASSREQFF. CDR3 nucleotides: TGTGCCAGCAGTCGCGAGCAGTTCTTC.

Within the sample, this clone is medium-sized. V and J are TRBV11-3 and TRBJ1-3, with D tentatively TRBD1 (5 bases). CDR3 size: 16 residues. V lost 5 bases and J 1 base, leaving 15 bases between the germline ends. Germline V gene lookup returns CDR1 SGHNT and CDR2 YENEEA. CDR3 DNA sequence: TGTGCCAGCAGCCCGGGGGGGAGAGGTTCTGGAAACACCATATATTTT. Its protein product is CASSPGGRGSGNTIYF.

The J gene is TRBJ1-3, the V gene TRBV7-2; D may be TRBD1 (5 bases). The CDR3 extends over 16 amino acids. Germline CDR1 SGHTA, CDR2 FQGNSA. Trimming removed 6 bases at V and 3 bases at J, with 18 bases between. The CDR3 nucleotides are TGTGCCAGCAGTTCCCCTGGCGGGGCGGGTGGAAACACCATATATTTT. This encodes CASSSPGGAGGNTIYF.

The chain combines TRBV27 with TRBJ1-1; D unclear. The germline V gene has CDR1 MNHEY and CDR2 SMNVEV (reference sequence). V lost 2 bases, J lost 2 bases, and 9 bases lay in between. The CDR3 has 14 residues. CDR3 DNA sequence: TGTGCCAGCAGTTTAGGCGGTATAAACACTGAAGCTTTCTTT. As protein: CASSLGGINTEAFF.

The chain carries TRBV7-9 and TRBJ2-2, with D perhaps TRBD1 or TRBD2 (6 bases each). The CDR3 has 14 amino acids. The germline gives CDR1 SEHNR, CDR2 FQNEAQ (reference sequence). The ends were cut back, 6 bases at V and 6 bases at J, with 14 bases in the middle. CDR3 in amino acids: CASRRTGAAGELFF. The CDR3 nucleotides are TGTGCCAGCAGACGGACGGGGGCGGCCGGGGAGCTGTTTTTT.

This clone was observed a handful of times. This chain connects TRBV6-1 to TRBJ2-2; 8 bases line up with TRBD1. Germline loops: CDR1 MNHNS, CDR2 SASEGT. J lost 3 bases, V lost 5 bases, and 2 bases had no gene match. CDR3 length: 14 residues. CDR3 nucleotides: TGTGCCAGCAGTCAACAGGGGGACACCGGGGAGCTGTTTTTT. Its translation is CASSQQGDTGELFF.

The chain couples TRBV6-5 to TRBJ2-3; 9 bases fit TRBD1. The CDR3 has 15 amino acids. Unmatched junction bases numbered 7, after V lost 6 bases and J lost 3 bases. From germline, CDR1 is MNHEY and CDR2 SVGAGI. Here the CDR3 DNA reads TGTGCCAGCAGGACCGGGACAGGGTGGACAGATACGCAGTATTTT. It specifies CASRTGTGWTDTQYF.

The chain recombines TRBV7-9 with TRBJ1-6; no clear D. The CDR3 is 15 residues long. The germline V gene encodes CDR1 SEHNR and CDR2 FQNEAQ (reference sequence). The V and J ends lost 7 bases and 10 bases respectively, with 20 bases between them. Here the CDR3 DNA reads TGTGCCAGCACTGACGAAACGGGTAATAGGTCACCCCTCCACTTT. This encodes CASTDETGNRSPLHF.

The rearrangement links TRBV9 to TRBJ2-1; the D gene is possibly TRBD1 (5 bases). Per germline, CDR1 SGDLS and CDR2 YYNGEE. Trimming stripped 0 bases from V and 8 bases from J, with 6 bases between. The CDR3 extends over 12 amino acids. The CDR3 region has the DNA TGTGCCAGCAGCGTAGTCAGGGATGAGCAGTTCTTC. It translates to CASSVVRDEQFF.

The chain joins TRBV5-1 to TRBJ2-1, with TRBD2 identical over 12 bases. Per germline, CDR1 SGHRS and CDR2 YFSETQ. J was trimmed by 1 base and V by 3 bases; bases with no gene match: 11. This CDR3 spans 19 amino acids. The CDR3 DNA sequence: TGCGCCAGCAGCTCGCCTAGCGGGGGGGCCGTAGTGTCCTACAATGAGCAGTTCTTC. As protein: CASSSPSGGAVVSYNEQFF.

The chain recombines TRBV14 with TRBJ1-4; D is ambiguous. Trimming left V 0 bases short and J 9 bases short, with 11 bases between. The CDR3 consists of 14 residues. The germline V gene has CDR1 SGHDN and CDR2 FVKESK. The CDR3 coding sequence is TGTGCCAGCAGCCAAGAGTCCAGGTTCAAAAAACTGTTTTTT. This encodes CASSQESRFKKLFF.